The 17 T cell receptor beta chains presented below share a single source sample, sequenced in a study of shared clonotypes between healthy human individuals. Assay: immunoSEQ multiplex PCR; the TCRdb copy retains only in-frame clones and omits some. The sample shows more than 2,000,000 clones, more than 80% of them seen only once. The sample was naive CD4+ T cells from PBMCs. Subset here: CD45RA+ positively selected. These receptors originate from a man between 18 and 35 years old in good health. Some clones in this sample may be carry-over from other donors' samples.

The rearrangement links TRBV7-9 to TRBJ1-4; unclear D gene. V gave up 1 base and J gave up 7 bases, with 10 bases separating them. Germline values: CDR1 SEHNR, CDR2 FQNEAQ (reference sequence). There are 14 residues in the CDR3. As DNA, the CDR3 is TGTGCCAGCAGCTTAGAGGCGAGGTTTGAAAAACTGTTTTTT. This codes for CASSLEARFEKLFF.

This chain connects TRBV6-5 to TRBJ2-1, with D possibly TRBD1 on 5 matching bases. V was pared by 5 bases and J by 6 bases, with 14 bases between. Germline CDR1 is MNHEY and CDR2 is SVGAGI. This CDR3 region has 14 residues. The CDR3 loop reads CASSKQGVSNEQFF. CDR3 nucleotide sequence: TGTGCCAGCAGTAAACAAGGGGTGAGCAATGAGCAGTTCTTC.

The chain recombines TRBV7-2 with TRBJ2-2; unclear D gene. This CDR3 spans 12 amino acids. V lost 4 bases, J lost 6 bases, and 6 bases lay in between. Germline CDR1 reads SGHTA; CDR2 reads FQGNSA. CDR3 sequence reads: CASSSRAGELFF. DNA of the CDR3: TGTGCCAGCAGCTCTAGGGCCGGGGAGCTGTTTTTT.

The CDR3 DNA sequence: TGTGCCAGCAGTCGTGGCAGCCCGTTAGGAGGTAATGAGCAGTTCTTC. Its protein product is CASSRGSPLGGNEQFF. This chain connects TRBV27 to TRBJ2-1; tentative D call: TRBD2 (5 bases). Trimming removed 5 bases from V and 7 bases from J, with 21 bases in between. Germline CDR1 reads MNHEY; CDR2 reads SMNVEV (reference sequence). CDR3 length: 16 residues.

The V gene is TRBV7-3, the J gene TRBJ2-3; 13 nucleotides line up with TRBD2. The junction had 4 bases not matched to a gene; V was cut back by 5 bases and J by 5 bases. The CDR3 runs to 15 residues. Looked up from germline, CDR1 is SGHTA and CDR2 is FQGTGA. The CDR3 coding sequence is TGTGCCAGCAGCGGACTAGCGGGGGAGGGAGATACGCAGTATTTT. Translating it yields CASSGLAGEGDTQYF.

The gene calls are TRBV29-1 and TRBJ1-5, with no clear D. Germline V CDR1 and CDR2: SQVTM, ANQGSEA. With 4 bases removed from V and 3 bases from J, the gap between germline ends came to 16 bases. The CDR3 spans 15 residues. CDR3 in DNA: TGCAGCGTTGTTCCTACATGGGGATTCAATCAGCCCCAGCATTTT. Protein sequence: CSVVPTWGFNQPQHF.

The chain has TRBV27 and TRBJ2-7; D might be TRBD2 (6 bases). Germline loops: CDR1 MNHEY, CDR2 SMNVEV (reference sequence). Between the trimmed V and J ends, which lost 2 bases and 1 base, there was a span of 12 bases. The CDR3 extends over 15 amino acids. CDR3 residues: CASSLRAGTSYEQYF. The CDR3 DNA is TGTGCCAGCAGTTTAAGGGCAGGGACTTCCTACGAGCAGTACTTC.

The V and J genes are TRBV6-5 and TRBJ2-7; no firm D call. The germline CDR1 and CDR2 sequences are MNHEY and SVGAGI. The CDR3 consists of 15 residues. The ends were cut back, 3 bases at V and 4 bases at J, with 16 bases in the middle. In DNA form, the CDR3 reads TGTGCCAGCAGTTATACCCCAACGGCCAATTACGAGCAGTACTTC. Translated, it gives CASSYTPTANYEQYF.

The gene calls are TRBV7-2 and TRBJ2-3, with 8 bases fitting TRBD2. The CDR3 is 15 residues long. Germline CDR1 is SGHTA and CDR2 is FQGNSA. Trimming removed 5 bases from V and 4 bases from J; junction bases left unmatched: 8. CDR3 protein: CASSRGGREPDTQYF. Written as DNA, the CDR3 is TGTGCCAGCAGCCGGGGGGGACGGGAGCCAGATACGCAGTATTTT.

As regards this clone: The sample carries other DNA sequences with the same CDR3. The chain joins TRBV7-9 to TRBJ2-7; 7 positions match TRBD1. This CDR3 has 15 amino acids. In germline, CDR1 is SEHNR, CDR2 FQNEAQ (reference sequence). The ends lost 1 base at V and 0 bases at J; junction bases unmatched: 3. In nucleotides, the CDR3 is TGTGCCAGCAGCTTAGGGACAGGCAACTCCTACGAGCAGTACTTC. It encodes CASSLGTGNSYEQYF.

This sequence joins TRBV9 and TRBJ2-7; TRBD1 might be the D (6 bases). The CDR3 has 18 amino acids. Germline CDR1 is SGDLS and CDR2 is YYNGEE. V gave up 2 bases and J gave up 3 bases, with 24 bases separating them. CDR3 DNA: TGTGCCAGCAGCGTTGTATCCTGGGGGCTGAACGAATACTACGAGCAGTACTTC. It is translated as CASSVVSWGLNEYYEQYF.

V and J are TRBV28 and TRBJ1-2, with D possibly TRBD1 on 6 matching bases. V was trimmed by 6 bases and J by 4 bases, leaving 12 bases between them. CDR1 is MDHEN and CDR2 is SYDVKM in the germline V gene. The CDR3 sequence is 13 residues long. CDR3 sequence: CASSRTAPYGYTF. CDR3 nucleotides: TGTGCCAGCAGCCGGACAGCTCCCTATGGCTACACCTTC.

The CDR3 spells CASSSPHRDITIYF. The CDR3 coding sequence is TGTGCCAGCAGCTCCCCCCACAGGGATATCACCATATATTTT. The J gene is TRBJ1-3, the V gene TRBV28; TRBD1 is a possible D gene (6 bases). Germline CDR1 and CDR2: MDHEN and SYDVKM. The CDR3 has 14 amino acids. V was trimmed by 6 bases and J by 9 bases, leaving 18 bases between them.

In nucleotides, the CDR3 is TGCGCCAGCAGTCCCCCGGACAGGGGTGATGCCAAAAACATTCAGTACTTC. The encoded protein is CASSPPDRGDAKNIQYF. J is TRBJ2-4 and V is TRBV23-1, with TRBD1 matching 9 bases. TRBV23-1 is an ORF, with its function uncertain. V lost 4 bases to trimming and J lost 1 base; unmatched junction nucleotides: 8. This CDR3 contains 17 residues.

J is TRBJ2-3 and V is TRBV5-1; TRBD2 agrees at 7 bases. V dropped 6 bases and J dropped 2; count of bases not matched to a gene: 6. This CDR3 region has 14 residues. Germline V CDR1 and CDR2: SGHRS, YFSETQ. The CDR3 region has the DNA TGCGCCAGCACCATAGCGGGTTACACAGATACGCAGTATTTT. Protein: CASTIAGYTDTQYF.

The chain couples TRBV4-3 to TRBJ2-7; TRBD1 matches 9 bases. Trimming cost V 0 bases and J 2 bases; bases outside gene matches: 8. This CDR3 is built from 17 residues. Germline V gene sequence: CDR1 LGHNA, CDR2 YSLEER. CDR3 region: CASSQDSPGQGPYEQYF. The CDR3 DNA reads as TGCGCCAGCAGCCAAGATTCCCCGGGACAGGGTCCCTACGAGCAGTACTTC.

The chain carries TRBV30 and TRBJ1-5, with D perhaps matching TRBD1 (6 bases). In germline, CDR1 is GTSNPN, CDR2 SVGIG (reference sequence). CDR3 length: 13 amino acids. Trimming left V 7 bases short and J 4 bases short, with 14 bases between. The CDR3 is CALESQGNQPQHF. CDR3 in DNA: TGTGCCTTGGAGTCCCAGGGGAATCAGCCCCAGCATTTT.